What follows is one TCR beta chain and its context. The germline CDR1 and CDR2 sequences are MNHNS and SASEGT. The CDR3 consists of 14 residues. V lost 7 bases and J 5 bases, leaving 15 bases between the germline ends. This entry is derived from a study of identical twins. TCRdb reprocessed the 5' RACE reads via MiXCR and lists one record per CDR3 protein. The sample consists of fewer than 900,000 distinct CDR3 sequences, 15% to 20% of them appearing once. The same specimen was also included in a second study, on T cells expressing NK-cell markers.

This chain connects TRBV6-1 to TRBJ2-1, with D possibly TRBD1 on 5 matching bases. This sequence originates from a woman aged 18 to 35 in good health. Material for sequencing was PBMCs. DNA of the CDR3: TGTGCCAGCAATAACAAGGGGATCGACAATGAGCAGTTCTTC. This gives the protein CASNNKGIDNEQFF.